This TCR beta chain was sequenced during a study of blood T cell repertoires in COVID-19. Study overall: Acute and convalescent COVID-19 samples came from the United States, Italy and Spain. PBMCs, B-cell-depleted T cells, or T cells provided the cDNA or gDNA that made up the material.

The V gene's germline CDR1 is LGHDT and CDR2 YNNKEL (reference sequence). The CDR3 is 16 residues long. J lost 1 base, V lost 4 bases, and 7 bases had no gene match. In the original workflow: Amplification with reference gene primers provided the estimates of nucleated cell counts. This table comes from immunoSEQ multiplex PCR, and its TCRdb copy is limited to in-frame clones, with some not included. V and J calls and clone size are those listed in that table; D and trimming were worked out from the DNA. The table lists about half a million clones, approximately 85% of them singletons, with more than 3% in the top ten.

Source material: peripheral blood. The sequence came from a human donor in a cohort sampled during active COVID-19. The chain joins TRBV3-1 (or the pseudogene TRBV3-2) to TRBJ2-3, with TRBD2 matching 8 bases. The CDR3 loop is CASSPRGAGGTDTQYF. Written as DNA, the CDR3 is TGTGCCAGCAGCCCCCGTGGAGCGGGAGGCACAGATACGCAGTATTTT.